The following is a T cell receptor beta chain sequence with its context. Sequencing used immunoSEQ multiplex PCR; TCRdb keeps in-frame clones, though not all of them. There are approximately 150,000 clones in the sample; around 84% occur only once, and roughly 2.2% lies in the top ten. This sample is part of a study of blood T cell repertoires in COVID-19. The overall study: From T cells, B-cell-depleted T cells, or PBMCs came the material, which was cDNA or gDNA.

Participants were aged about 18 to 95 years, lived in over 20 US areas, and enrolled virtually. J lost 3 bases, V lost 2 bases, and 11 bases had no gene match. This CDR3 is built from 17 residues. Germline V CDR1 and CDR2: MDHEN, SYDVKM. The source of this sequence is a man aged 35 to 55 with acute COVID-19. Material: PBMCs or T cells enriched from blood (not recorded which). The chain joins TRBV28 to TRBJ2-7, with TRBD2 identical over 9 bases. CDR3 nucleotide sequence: TGTGCCAGCAGTTTAGCTAGTAGCGGGAGTGGACTCTACGAGCAGTACTTC. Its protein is CASSLASSGSGLYEQYF.